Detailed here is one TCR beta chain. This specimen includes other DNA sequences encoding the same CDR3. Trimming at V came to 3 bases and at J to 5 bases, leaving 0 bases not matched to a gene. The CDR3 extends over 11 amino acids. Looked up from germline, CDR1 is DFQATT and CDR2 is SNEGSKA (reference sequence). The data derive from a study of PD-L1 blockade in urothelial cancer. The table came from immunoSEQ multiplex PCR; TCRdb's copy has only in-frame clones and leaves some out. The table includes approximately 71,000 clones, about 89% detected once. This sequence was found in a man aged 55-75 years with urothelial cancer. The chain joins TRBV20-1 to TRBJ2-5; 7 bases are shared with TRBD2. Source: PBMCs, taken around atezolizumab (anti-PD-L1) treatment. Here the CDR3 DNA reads TGCAGTGCTAGGGGAGGGGAGACCCAGTACTTC. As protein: CSARGGETQYF.